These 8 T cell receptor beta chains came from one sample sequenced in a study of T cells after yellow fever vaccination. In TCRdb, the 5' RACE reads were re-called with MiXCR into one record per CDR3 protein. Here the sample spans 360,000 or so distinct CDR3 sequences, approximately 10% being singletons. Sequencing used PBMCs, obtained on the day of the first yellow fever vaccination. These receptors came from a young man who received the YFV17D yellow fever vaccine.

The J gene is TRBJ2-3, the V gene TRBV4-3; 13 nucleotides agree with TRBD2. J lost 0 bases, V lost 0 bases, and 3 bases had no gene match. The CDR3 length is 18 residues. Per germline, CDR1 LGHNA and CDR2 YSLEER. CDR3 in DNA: TGCGCCAGCAGCCAAGAACTAGCGGGGGGGCCTAGCACAGATACGCAGTATTTT. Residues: CASSQELAGGPSTDTQYF.

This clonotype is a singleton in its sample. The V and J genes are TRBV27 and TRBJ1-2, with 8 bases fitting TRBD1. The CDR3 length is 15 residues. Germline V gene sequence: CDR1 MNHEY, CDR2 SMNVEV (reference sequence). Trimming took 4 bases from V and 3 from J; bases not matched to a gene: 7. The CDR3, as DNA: TGTGCCAGCAGTTGGGCAGGGGGCTCCCACTATGGCTACACCTTC. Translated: CASSWAGGSHYGYTF.

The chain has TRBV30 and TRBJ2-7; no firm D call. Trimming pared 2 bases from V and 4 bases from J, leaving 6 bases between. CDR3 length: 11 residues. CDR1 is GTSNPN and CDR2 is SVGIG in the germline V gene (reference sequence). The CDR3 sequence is CAWSFRYEQYF. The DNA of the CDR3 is TGTGCCTGGAGTTTTCGATACGAGCAGTACTTC.

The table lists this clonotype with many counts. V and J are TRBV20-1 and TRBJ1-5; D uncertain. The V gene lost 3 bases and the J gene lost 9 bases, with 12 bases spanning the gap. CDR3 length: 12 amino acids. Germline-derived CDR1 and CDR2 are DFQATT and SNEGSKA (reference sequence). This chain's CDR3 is CSARTLSGPQHF. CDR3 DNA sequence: TGCAGTGCTAGGACTCTTTCAGGGCCCCAGCATTTT.

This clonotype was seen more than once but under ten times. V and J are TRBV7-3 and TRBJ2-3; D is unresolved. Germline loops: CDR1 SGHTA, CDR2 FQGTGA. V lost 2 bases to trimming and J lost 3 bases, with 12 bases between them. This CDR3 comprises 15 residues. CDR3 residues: CASSLGRRKTDTQYF. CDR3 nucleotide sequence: TGTGCCAGCAGCTTAGGCCGCCGTAAAACAGATACGCAGTATTTT.

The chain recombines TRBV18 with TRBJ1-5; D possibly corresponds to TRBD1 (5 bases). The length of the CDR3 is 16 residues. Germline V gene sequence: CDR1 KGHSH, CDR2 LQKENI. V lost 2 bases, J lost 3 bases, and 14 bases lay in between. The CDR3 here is CASSPAAQGDNQPQHF. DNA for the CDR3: TGTGCCAGCTCACCAGCCGCGCAGGGCGACAATCAGCCCCAGCATTTT.

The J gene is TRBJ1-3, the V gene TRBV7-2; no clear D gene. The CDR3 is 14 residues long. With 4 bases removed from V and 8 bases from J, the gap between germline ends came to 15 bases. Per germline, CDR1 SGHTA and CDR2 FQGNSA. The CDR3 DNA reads TGTGCCAGCAGCTATCGGAACCTCGGGGACACCATATATTTT. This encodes CASSYRNLGDTIYF.

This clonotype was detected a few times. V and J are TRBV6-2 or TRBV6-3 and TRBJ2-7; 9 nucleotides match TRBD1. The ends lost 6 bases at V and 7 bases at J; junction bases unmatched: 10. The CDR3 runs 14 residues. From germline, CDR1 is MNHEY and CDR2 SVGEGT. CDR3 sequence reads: CASRSGTGLVEQYV. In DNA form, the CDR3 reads TGTGCCAGCAGATCCGGGACAGGGTTAGTTGAGCAGTACGTC.